This paragraph covers one TCR beta chain sequence. Unique molecular identifiers were affixed to single, distinct cDNA molecules. A single record per CDR3 protein comes from TCRdb applying MiXCR to the 5' RACE reads. Of roughly 51,000 distinct CDR3 sequences listed, around 9.5% are singletons. This record belongs to a study of early T cells in non-severe SARS-CoV-2 infection. Study background: Sequencing was performed on bulk RNA from unsorted whole blood, leaving chains unpaired.

The CDR3 has 14 residues. Germline values: CDR1 SNHLY, CDR2 FYNNEI. V shed 5 bases, J shed 5 bases, and the junction held 8 bases outside the gene matches. The receptor was isolated from an adult who was a healthcare worker with PCR-confirmed SARS-CoV-2 infection or an uninfected control (not recorded which). Sequenced: whole blood. The rearrangement uses TRBV2 and TRBJ1-1; TRBD1 matches 7 bases. Here the CDR3 DNA reads TGTGCCAGCAGTCGACAGGGCGGGGAAACTGAAGCTTTCTTT. It yields the protein CASSRQGGETEAFF.